A single sample gave rise to the 19 T cell receptor beta chains below, sequenced in a study of chemoradiotherapy in HPV16-positive cancers. Data came from immunoSEQ multiplex PCR; TCRdb stores just in-frame clones and leaves some out. Of nearly 35,000 clones listed, around 92% are singletons. The sequenced sample was blood, obtained from a patient who underwent chemoradiotherapy. The receptors come from a human donor with HPV-associated anogenital cancer.

The CDR3 DNA reads as TGTGCCAGCAGCTTATTAATACGGGGCCGCCGATACAATGAGCAGTTCTTC. It codes for CASSLLIRGRRYNEQFF. The chain is built from TRBV11-1 and TRBJ2-1, with D perhaps assigned TRBD1 or TRBD2 (5 bases each). Trimming left V 2 bases short and J 4 bases short, with 18 bases between. The germline V gene encodes CDR1 SGHAT and CDR2 FQDESV (reference sequence). The CDR3 contains 17 residues.

CDR3 in DNA: TGCGCCAGCAGCTTGTCGGGCAGAAACTATGGCTACACCTTC. It translates to CASSLSGRNYGYTF. V gene TRBV5-1 combines with J gene TRBJ1-2; no clear D gene. This CDR3 contains 14 residues. Trimming stripped 1 base from V and 2 bases from J, with 9 bases between. Germline assignment: CDR1 SGHRS and CDR2 YFSETQ.

This clone was observed a single time. CDR3 in amino acids: CASSLSVDYGYTF. Here the CDR3 DNA reads TGTGCCAGCAGCCTCTCGGTTGACTATGGCTACACCTTC. The rearrangement joins TRBV7-3 to TRBJ1-2; no definite D call. Germline V gives CDR1 SGHTA, CDR2 FQGTGA. CDR3 length: 13 amino acids. Trimming took 5 bases from V and 3 from J, leaving 10 bases between them.

J is TRBJ1-1 and V is TRBV11-2; D call uncertain. The CDR3 has 13 residues. Trimming removed 5 bases at V and 5 bases at J, with 12 bases between. Germline-derived CDR1 and CDR2 are SGHAT and FQNNGV. DNA for the CDR3: TGTGCCAGCAGCCTCGGGCGGGGTACTGAAGCTTTCTTT. It is translated as CASSLGRGTEAFF.

The chain uses TRBV10-3 and TRBJ1-5; 8 bases match TRBD1. Germline V CDR1 and CDR2: ENHRY, SYGVKD. The CDR3 sequence is 16 residues long. V lost 3 bases to trimming and J lost 6 bases; unmatched junction nucleotides: 10. The CDR3 spells CAISDQGQGSGQPQHF. Written as DNA, the CDR3 is TGTGCCATCAGTGACCAAGGACAGGGTAGCGGTCAGCCCCAGCATTTT.

This chain joins TRBV9 and TRBJ1-2; D is possibly TRBD1 (5 bases). V was clipped by 0 bases and J by 5 bases, with 11 bases between them. The CDR3 covers 14 residues. Germline assignment: CDR1 SGDLS and CDR2 YYNGEE. CDR3 amino acids: CASSVEMGGYGYTF. As DNA, the CDR3 is TGTGCCAGCAGCGTAGAAATGGGGGGATATGGCTACACCTTC.

This rearrangement joins TRBV11-2 to TRBJ2-5; TRBD2 matches at 12 bases. This CDR3 has 17 residues. The V and J ends lost 2 bases and 6 bases, in that order; junction bases with no gene match: 10. The germline V gene encodes CDR1 SGHAT and CDR2 FQNNGV. CDR3 coding DNA: TGTGCCAGCAGCTTATCCCCAGGACTAGCGGGGTCGCAGACCCAGTACTTC. Its translation: CASSLSPGLAGSQTQYF.

The chain has TRBV7-9 and TRBJ2-1; the D gene is possibly TRBD2 (5 bases). The V end lost 4 bases, the J end lost 8 bases, and 9 bases lay between the germline ends. The germline CDR1 and CDR2 sequences are SEHNR and FQNEAQ (reference sequence). The CDR3 is 12 amino acids. Here the CDR3 reads CASSSTRHEQFF. The DNA for the CDR3 is TGTGCCAGCAGCTCAACTAGGCATGAGCAGTTCTTC.

The chain is built from TRBV9 and TRBJ2-7; no reliable D call. There are 14 residues in the CDR3. Germline V gene sequence: CDR1 SGDLS, CDR2 YYNGEE. The germline V and J ends were trimmed by 3 bases and 6 bases, with 16 bases remaining between them. The CDR3 nucleotides read TGTGCCAGCAGCGCCGGCCACGCCGTCGGCGAGCAGTACTTC. Its protein is CASSAGHAVGEQYF.

The J gene is TRBJ1-2, the V gene TRBV4-1; a weak D match, TRBD1 (5 bases). This CDR3 comprises 15 residues. Trimming removed 0 bases at V and 4 bases at J, with 12 bases between. Germline CDR1 reads MGHRA; CDR2 reads YSYEKL. In DNA, the CDR3 is TGCGCCAGCAGCCAAGACGGGGGGGGGACCTATGGCTACACCTTC. It is translated as CASSQDGGGTYGYTF.

The V gene is TRBV19, the J gene TRBJ2-7; possibly TRBD1 for D (7 bases). The ends were cut back, 5 bases at V and 5 bases at J, with 22 bases in the middle. Germline assignment: CDR1 LNHDA and CDR2 SQIVND (reference sequence). This CDR3 has 16 amino acids. CDR3 in DNA: TGTGCCAGTAGTCCCCGACAGGGTAGAAGGACTAACGAGCAGTACTTC. The encoded protein is CASSPRQGRRTNEQYF. Full variable domain (outside the CDR3, taken from reference TRBV19 and TRBJ2-7): DGGITQSPKYLFRKEGQNVTLSCEQNLNHDAMYWYRQDPGQGLRLIYYSQIVNDFQKGDIAEGYSVSREKKESFPLTVTSAQKNPTAFYLCASSPRQGRRTNEQYFGPGTRLTVT.

CDR3 DNA sequence: TGCGCCAGCAGCCCCGGGACAACAGGTACTGAAGCTTTCTTT. Translation gives CASSPGTTGTEAFF. The gene calls are TRBV5-1 and TRBJ1-1; possibly TRBD1 for D (6 bases). The CDR3 sequence is 14 residues long. The germline CDR1 and CDR2 sequences are SGHRS and YFSETQ. V was clipped by 4 bases and J by 5 bases, with 15 bases between them.

The genes are TRBV7-2 and TRBJ2-1; 8 nucleotides agree with TRBD2. The CDR3 totals 18 residues. Germline V gene lookup returns CDR1 SGHTA and CDR2 FQGNSA. J was trimmed by 4 bases and V by 5 bases; bases with no gene match: 16. CDR3 region: CASSPTSGAVSAYNEQFF. The CDR3 nucleotides read TGTGCCAGCAGCCCAACTAGCGGAGCCGTTTCTGCATACAATGAGCAGTTCTTC.

This chain uses TRBV6-6 with TRBJ1-1; perhaps TRBD1 as D (5 bases). The CDR3 covers 15 residues. V shed 4 bases and J shed 0 bases, with 12 bases lying between them. From germline, CDR1 is MNHNY and CDR2 SVGAGI (reference sequence). The CDR3 sequence is CASSSMTALNTEAFF. The CDR3 nucleotides read TGTGCCAGCAGTTCAATGACAGCTCTGAACACTGAAGCTTTCTTT.

The chain couples TRBV2 to TRBJ2-5, with D perhaps matching TRBD1 (5 bases). V shed 7 bases and J shed 1 base, with 16 bases lying between them. Germline V gene sequence: CDR1 SNHLY, CDR2 FYNNEI. This CDR3 spans 15 amino acids. The CDR3 loop is CASTRQPVFQETQYF. As DNA, the CDR3 is TGTGCCAGCACCAGACAGCCTGTTTTCCAAGAGACCCAGTACTTC. Supplemented by reference TRBV2 and TRBJ2-5, the full variable domain reads EPEVTQTPSHQVTQMGQEVILRCVPISNHLYFYWYRQILGQKVEFLVSFYNNEISEKSEIFDDQFSVERPDGSNFTLKIRSTKLEDSAMYFCASTRQPVFQETQYFGPGTRLLVL.

The rearrangement uses TRBV18 and TRBJ1-1, with TRBD1 as a possible D gene (5 bases). CDR1 and CDR2 from the germline V gene are KGHSH and LQKENI. CDR3 length: 16 residues. Trimming pared 0 bases from V and 2 bases from J, leaving 13 bases between. This CDR3 is CASSPPGTTLNTEAFF. CDR3 in DNA: TGTGCCAGCTCACCACCGGGGACGACCCTTAACACTGAAGCTTTCTTT.

This sequence joins TRBV6-5 and TRBJ1-2; no clear D. Germline V CDR1 and CDR2: MNHEY, SVGAGI. The V and J ends lost 7 bases and 0 bases respectively, with 9 bases between them. The CDR3 covers 13 residues. Written as DNA, the CDR3 is TGTGCCAGCACTCGGGGAGCTAACTATGGCTACACCTTC. This sequence encodes CASTRGANYGYTF.

The rearrangement links TRBV9 to TRBJ2-3, with TRBD2 matching 9 bases. Germline-derived CDR1 and CDR2 are SGDLS and YYNGEE. The V segment lost 4 bases and the J segment 3 bases; nucleotides outside the gene matches: 6. CDR3 length: 15 amino acids. CDR3: CASSPISGGTDTQYF. DNA of the CDR3: TGTGCCAGCAGCCCCATAAGCGGGGGGACAGATACGCAGTATTTT.

The chain joins TRBV6-5 to TRBJ1-1; D uncertain. Germline lookup yields CDR1 MNHEY and CDR2 SVGAGI. With 0 bases removed from V and 5 bases from J, the gap between germline ends came to 16 bases. CDR3 length equals 16 residues. The CDR3 spells CASSYSHSGVWTEAFF. DNA for the CDR3: TGTGCCAGCAGTTACTCGCATAGCGGGGTTTGGACTGAAGCTTTCTTT.